This TCR beta chain was retrieved from a study of shared clonotypes between healthy human individuals. Study details: In total, the donors were a couple of women and three men aged 18 to 49. Study-level points and caveats: Naive CD4 clonotypes were shared across a handful of donors at 5% to 6%. Clonotypes shared by all four sorted-subset donors had higher generation probabilities than non-shared clonotypes.

The naive CD8 fraction comprised CD45RO-negative cells positively selected for CCR7 and excluded terminally differentiated effector memory CD45RA+ cells. Details on this clone: No antigen is known for it.

Produced via immunoSEQ multiplex PCR; TCRdb's table is partial and in-frame only. The sample lists about 680,000 clones; around 92% were seen once. The V gene lost 5 bases and the J gene lost 9 bases, with 20 bases spanning the gap. The CDR3 covers 14 residues. From germline, CDR1 is SEHNR and CDR2 FQNEAQ (reference sequence). Input material: naive CD8+ T cells sorted from blood. The TCR was taken from a man aged 25 to 40 in good health. The chain carries TRBV7-9 and TRBJ2-7, with D possibly matching TRBD1 (6 bases). CDR3 bases: TGTGCCAGCAGCCGTGGGGGCGACAGGTCCGGGCAGTACTTC. Translating it yields CASSRGGDRSGQYF.